By frequency, the clone carrying this T cell receptor beta chain registers medium-sized. Its antigen is not known. TRB amplification used around 0.25 ug of peripheral blood genomic DNA. The CDR3 covers 14 residues. CDR1 is LNHDA, CDR2 SQIVND, per germline (reference sequence). Multiplex touch-down PCR amplified TRB using TRB-A and TRB-B pools in one tube. TCRdb re-called the multiplex PCR reads and shows each CDR3 protein once, DNA omitted. This specimen shows more than 7,000 distinct CDR3 sequences; the ten leading clones hold approximately 22%. This entry belongs to a study of T cell clusters in autoimmune cytopenias. Whole-study results and caveats: The cluster-lack signature was not seen for secondary cytopenia versus chronic lymphocytic leukemia.

The data also belong to a second study, concerning T cell repertoires in aging, cancer and after chemotherapy. That source notes: Clear clonal overlap appeared across healthy donor samples taken over several months to years. Rebound thymic output was suggested by rising median generation probability during chemotherapy in each cancer cohort.

The sequenced material came from peripheral blood. The V and J genes are TRBV19 and TRBJ1-5. The origin of this receptor is a human donor in good health. The CDR3: CASSYSGGDQPQHF. Full variable domain (missing parts from reference TRBV19 and TRBJ1-5): DGGITQSPKYLFRKEGQNVTLSCEQNLNHDAMYWYRQDPGQGLRLIYYSQIVNDFQKGDIAEGYSVSREKKESFPLTVTSAQKNPTAFYLCASSYSGGDQPQHFGDGTRLSIL.